Here is one T cell receptor (beta chain) with its context. Trimming pared 7 bases from V and 8 bases from J, leaving 14 bases between. CDR3 length: 12 amino acids. Germline lookup yields CDR1 MDHEN and CDR2 SYDVKM. This sample was included in a study of blood T cell repertoires in COVID-19. Overall study: The samples span acute and convalescent COVID-19 from the United States, Italy and Spain. Sample material is recorded as cDNA or gDNA derived from T cells, B-cell-depleted T cells, or PBMCs.

Authors' data handling: Using reference gene primer amplification, nucleated cell counts were estimated. Assay used: immunoSEQ multiplex PCR; TCRdb lists only in-frame clones, some missing. V, J and clone size derive from that table, while D and trimming were established from the DNA sequence. The table has about 60,000 clones, around 90% seen once; the top ten hold around 4.8%. This sequence was found in a man aged 55 to 69 with acute or convalescent COVID-19. The chain couples TRBV28 to TRBJ1-1; D gene unclear. The material sequenced was peripheral blood. CDR3 residues: CASMFRKNEAFF. Here the CDR3 DNA reads TGTGCCAGCATGTTCAGGAAGAACGAAGCTTTCTTT. The variable domain in full, completed from reference TRBV28 and TRBJ1-1, reads DVKVTQSSRYLVKRTGEKVFLECVQDMDHENMFWYRQDPGLGLRLIYFSYDVKMKEKGDIPEGYSVSREKKERFSLILESASTNQTSMYLCASMFRKNEAFFGQGTRLTVV.